This T cell receptor (beta chain) was captured by sequencing in a study of blood T cells in healthy people across ages. This clonotype showed up just a few times. Its antigen is not known. Mismatch with germline at one junction end may stem from a read error. A J-beta primer mix and a sample-barcoded 5' primer were used in a second PCR of about 7 to 12 cycles. MiXCR, run by TCRdb on the 5' RACE reads, gives a single entry per CDR3 protein. Here the sample spans 600,000 to 1,000,000 distinct CDR3 sequences, roughly 25% being singletons. Findings and limits, study-wide: A strong correlation between TCR beta diversity and naive T cell percentage was seen.

This sample was also put to use in a study of T cells of mothers and their children. That investigation notes: Per mother, over 9 million TCR beta CDR3 reads were obtained; per child, around 2.8 million. Relative to unrelated pairs, biologically related mother-child dyads exhibited marginally greater, non-significant overlap.

The origin of this receptor is a boy between 10 and 17 years old in good health. The sequenced material came from blood.

The CDR3 DNA follows: TGCAGCGTTGTGGCCAGGGCTTTGGCCAAAAACGTTCAGTACTTC. It is translated as CSVVARALAKNVQYF. The gene calls are TRBV29-1 and TRBJ2-4; a weak D match, TRBD1 (5 bases). Germline CDR1 is SQVTM and CDR2 is ANQGSEA. The CDR3 sequence is 15 residues long.